This TCR beta chain stems from a study of T cell repertoires in cytomegalovirus infection. Germline lookup yields CDR1 SGHNT and CDR2 YENEEA. V lost 3 bases and J lost 1, with 19 bases in between. The CDR3 has 18 residues. TCRdb used MiXCR to reprocess the reads, holding one entry per CDR3 protein. The sample shows a few hundred thousand distinct CDR3 sequences, approximately 26% of them seen only once. This clonotype has more than one count but fewer than ten. The chain uses TRBV11-3 and TRBJ2-1; D gene unclear. The sequence was collected from a human donor in good health (CMV status not recorded). Some clones in this sample may be carry-over from other donors' samples. Sequences were obtained from PBMCs. The CDR3 DNA reads as TGTGCCAGCAGCTTCCCATCCACTTCGAAAATTTCCTACAATGAGCAGTTCTTC. Amino acids: CASSFPSTSKISYNEQFF.